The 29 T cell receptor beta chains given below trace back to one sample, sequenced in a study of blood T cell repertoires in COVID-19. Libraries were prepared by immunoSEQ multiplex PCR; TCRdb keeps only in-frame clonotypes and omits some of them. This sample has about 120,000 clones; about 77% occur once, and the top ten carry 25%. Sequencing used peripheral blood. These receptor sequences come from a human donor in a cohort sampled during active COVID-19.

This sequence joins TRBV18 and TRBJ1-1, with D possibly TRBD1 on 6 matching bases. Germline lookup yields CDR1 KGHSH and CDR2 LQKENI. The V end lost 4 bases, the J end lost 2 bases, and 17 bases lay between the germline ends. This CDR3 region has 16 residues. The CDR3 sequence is CASSQGTQGLNTEAFF. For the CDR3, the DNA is TGTGCCAGCTCACAAGGAACACAGGGCCTAAACACTGAAGCTTTCTTT.

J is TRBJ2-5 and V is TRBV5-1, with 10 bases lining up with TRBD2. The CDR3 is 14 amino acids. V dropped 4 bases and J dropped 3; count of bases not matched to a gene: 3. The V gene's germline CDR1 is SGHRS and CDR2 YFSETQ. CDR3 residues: CASSPSGRKETQYF. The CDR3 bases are TGCGCCAGCAGCCCTAGCGGGAGAAAAGAGACCCAGTACTTC.

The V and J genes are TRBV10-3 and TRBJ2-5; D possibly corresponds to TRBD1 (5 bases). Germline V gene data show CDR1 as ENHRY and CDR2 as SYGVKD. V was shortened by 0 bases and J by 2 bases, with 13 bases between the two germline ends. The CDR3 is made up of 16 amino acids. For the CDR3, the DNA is TGTGCCATCAGTGAGTCCCCCAGGGCTGATCAAGAGACCCAGTACTTC. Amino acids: CAISESPRADQETQYF.

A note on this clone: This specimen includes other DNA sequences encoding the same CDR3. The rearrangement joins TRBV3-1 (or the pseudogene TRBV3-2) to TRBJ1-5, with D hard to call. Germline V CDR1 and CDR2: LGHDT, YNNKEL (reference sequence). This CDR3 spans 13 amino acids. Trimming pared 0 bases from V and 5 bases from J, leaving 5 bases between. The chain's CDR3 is CASSQDRDQPQHF. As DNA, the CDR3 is TGTGCCAGCAGCCAAGATCGCGATCAGCCCCAGCATTTT.

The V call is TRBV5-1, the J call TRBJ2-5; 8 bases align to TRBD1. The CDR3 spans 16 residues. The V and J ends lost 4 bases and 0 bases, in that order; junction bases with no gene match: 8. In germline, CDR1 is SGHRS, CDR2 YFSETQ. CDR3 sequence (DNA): TGCGCCAGCAGCCGGGGCCAGGGGGCTAACCAAGAGACCCAGTACTTC. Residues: CASSRGQGANQETQYF. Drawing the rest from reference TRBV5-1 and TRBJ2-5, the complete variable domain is KAGVTQTPRYLIKTRGQQVTLSCSPISGHRSVSWYQQTPGQGLQFLFEYFSETQRNKGNFPGRFSGRQFSNSRSEMNVSTLELGDSALYLCASSRGQGANQETQYFGPGTRLLVL.

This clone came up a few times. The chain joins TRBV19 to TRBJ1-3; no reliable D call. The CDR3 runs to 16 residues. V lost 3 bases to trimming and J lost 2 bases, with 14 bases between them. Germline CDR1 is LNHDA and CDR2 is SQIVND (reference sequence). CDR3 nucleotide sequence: TGTGCCAGTAGTATCATCGGGGAGTTCGCTGGAAACACCATATATTTT. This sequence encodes CASSIIGEFAGNTIYF.

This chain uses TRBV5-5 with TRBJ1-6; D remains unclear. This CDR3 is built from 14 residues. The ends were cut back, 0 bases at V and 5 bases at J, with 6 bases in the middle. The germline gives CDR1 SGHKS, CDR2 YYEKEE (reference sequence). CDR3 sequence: CASSLEQDNSPLHF. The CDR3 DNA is TGTGCCAGCAGCTTGGAGCAGGATAATTCACCCCTCCACTTT.

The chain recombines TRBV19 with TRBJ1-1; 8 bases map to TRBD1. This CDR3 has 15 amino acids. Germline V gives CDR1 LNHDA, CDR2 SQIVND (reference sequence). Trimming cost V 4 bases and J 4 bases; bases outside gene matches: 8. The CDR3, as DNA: TGTGCCAGTAGTAAAGGACAGGGTCAAGGCACTGAAGCTTTCTTT. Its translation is CASSKGQGQGTEAFF. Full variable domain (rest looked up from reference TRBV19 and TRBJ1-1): DGGITQSPKYLFRKEGQNVTLSCEQNLNHDAMYWYRQDPGQGLRLIYYSQIVNDFQKGDIAEGYSVSREKKESFPLTVTSAQKNPTAFYLCASSKGQGQGTEAFFGQGTRLTVV.

Here the CDR3 DNA reads TGTGCCAGTGGACCGGGACCCCGAACGCGGGATAGCAATCAGCCCCAGCATTTT. Protein sequence: CASGPGPRTRDSNQPQHF. This chain links TRBV19 with TRBJ1-5; D is possibly TRBD1 (5 bases). V was shortened by 8 bases and J by 0 bases, with 23 bases between the two germline ends. This CDR3 has 18 residues. Germline V gives CDR1 LNHDA, CDR2 SQIVND (reference sequence).

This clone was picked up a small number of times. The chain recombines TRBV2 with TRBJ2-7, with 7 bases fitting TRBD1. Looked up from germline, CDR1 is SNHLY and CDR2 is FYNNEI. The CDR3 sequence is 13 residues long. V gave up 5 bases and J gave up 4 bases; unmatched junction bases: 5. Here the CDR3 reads CASSPPTGYEQYF. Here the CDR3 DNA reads TGTGCCAGCAGTCCCCCGACAGGGTACGAGCAGTACTTC.

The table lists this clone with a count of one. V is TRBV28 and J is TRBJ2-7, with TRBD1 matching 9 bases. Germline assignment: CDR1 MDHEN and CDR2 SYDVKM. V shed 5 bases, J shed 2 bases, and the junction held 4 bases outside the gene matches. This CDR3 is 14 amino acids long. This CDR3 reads CASSTGGLTYEQYF. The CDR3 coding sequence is TGTGCCAGCAGTACAGGGGGCCTGACCTACGAGCAGTACTTC.

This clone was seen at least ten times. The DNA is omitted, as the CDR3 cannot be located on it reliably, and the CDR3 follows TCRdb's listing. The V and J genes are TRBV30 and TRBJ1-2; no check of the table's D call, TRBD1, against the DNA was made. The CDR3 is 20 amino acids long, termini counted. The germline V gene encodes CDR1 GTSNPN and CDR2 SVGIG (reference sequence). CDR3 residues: CAWSVRFWGQGTSSTDVHTF.

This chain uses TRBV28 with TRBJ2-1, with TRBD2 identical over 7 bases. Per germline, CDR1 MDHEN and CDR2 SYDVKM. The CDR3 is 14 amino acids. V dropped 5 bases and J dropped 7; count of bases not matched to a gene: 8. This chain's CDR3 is CASSRQSGINEQFF. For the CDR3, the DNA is TGTGCCAGCAGTCGACAAAGCGGGATAAATGAGCAGTTCTTC.

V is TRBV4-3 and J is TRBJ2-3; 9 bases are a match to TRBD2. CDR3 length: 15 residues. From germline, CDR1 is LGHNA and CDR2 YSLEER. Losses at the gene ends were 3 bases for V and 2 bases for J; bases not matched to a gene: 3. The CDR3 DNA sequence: TGCGCCAGCAGCCAGACTAGCGGCTACACAGATACGCAGTATTTT. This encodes CASSQTSGYTDTQYF.

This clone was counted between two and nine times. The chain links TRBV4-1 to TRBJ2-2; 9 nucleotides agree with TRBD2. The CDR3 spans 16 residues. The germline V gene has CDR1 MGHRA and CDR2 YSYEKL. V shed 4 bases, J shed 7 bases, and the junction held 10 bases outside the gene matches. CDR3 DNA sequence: TGCGCCAGCAGCCGTGGTTCCTCTAGCGGGGACGGGGAGCTGTTTTTT. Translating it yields CASSRGSSSGDGELFF.

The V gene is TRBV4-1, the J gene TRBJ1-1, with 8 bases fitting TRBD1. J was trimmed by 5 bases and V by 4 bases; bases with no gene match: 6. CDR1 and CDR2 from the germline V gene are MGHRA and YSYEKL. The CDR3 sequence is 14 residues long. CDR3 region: CASSPTGVGTEAFF. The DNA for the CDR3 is TGCGCCAGCAGCCCGACAGGGGTTGGTACTGAAGCTTTCTTT.

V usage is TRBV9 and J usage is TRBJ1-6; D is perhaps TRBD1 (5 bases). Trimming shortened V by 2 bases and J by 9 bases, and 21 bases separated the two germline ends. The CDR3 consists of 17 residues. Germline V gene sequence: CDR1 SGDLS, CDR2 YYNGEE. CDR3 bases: TGTGCCAGCAGCGTTAACAGCCTGCAGGGAGGGCCTTCACCCCTCCACTTT. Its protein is CASSVNSLQGGPSPLHF.

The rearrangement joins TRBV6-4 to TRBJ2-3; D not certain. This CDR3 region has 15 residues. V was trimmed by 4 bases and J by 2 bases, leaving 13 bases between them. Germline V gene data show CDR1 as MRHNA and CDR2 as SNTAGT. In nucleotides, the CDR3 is TGTGCCAGCAGTGCGAGCGATTACCACACAGATACGCAGTATTTT. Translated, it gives CASSASDYHTDTQYF.

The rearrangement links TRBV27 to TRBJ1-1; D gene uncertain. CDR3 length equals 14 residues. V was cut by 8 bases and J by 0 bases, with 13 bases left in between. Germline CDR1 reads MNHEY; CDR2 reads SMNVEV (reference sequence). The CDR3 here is CASRPQGVNTEAFF. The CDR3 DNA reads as TGTGCCAGCCGCCCCCAAGGAGTGAACACTGAAGCTTTCTTT.

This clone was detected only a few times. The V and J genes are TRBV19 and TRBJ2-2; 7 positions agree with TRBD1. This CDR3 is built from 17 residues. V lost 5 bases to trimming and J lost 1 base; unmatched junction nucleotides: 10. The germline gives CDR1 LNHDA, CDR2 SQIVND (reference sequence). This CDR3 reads CASSYASHRGNTGELFF. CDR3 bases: TGTGCCAGTAGTTATGCAAGTCACAGGGGGAACACCGGGGAGCTGTTTTTT.

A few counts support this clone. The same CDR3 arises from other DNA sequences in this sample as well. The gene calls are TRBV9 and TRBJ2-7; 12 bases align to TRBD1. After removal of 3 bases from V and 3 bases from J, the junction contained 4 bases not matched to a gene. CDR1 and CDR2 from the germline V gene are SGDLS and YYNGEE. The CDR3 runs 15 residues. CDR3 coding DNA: TGTGCCAGCAGCGCTGGGACAGGGGGCTTCTACGAGCAGTACTTC. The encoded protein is CASSAGTGGFYEQYF.

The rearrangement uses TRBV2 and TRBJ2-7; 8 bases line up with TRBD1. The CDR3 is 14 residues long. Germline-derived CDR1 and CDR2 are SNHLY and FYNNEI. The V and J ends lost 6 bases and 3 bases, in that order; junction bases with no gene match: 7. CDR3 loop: CASSVTGTGYEQYF. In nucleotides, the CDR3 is TGTGCCAGCAGCGTAACCGGGACAGGCTACGAGCAGTACTTC.

The CDR3 here is CASSSIGLAGGARYNEQFF. The CDR3 DNA follows: TGCGCCAGCAGCTCAATCGGACTAGCGGGAGGGGCTCGGTACAATGAGCAGTTCTTC. The genes are TRBV5-1 and TRBJ2-1; TRBD2 matches at 15 bases. This CDR3 region has 19 residues. Per germline, CDR1 SGHRS and CDR2 YFSETQ. V shed 3 bases, J shed 4 bases, and the junction held 11 bases outside the gene matches. The variable domain in full, completed from reference TRBV5-1 and TRBJ2-1, reads KAGVTQTPRYLIKTRGQQVTLSCSPISGHRSVSWYQQTPGQGLQFLFEYFSETQRNKGNFPGRFSGRQFSNSRSEMNVSTLELGDSALYLCASSSIGLAGGARYNEQFFGPGTRLTVL.

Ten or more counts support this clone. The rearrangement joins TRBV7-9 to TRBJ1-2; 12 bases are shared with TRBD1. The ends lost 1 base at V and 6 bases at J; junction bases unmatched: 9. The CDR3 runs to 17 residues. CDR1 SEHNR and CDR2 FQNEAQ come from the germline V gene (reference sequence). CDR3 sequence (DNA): TGTGCCAGCAGCTTAGATGGGACAGGGGGCTCTCGTGATGGCTACACCTTC. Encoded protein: CASSLDGTGGSRDGYTF.

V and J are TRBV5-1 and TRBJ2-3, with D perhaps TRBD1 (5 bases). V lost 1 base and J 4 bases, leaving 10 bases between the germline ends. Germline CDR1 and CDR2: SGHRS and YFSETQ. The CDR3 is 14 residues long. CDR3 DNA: TGCGCCAGCAGCTTGCGGCAGGGCCCAGATACGCAGTATTTT. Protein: CASSLRQGPDTQYF.

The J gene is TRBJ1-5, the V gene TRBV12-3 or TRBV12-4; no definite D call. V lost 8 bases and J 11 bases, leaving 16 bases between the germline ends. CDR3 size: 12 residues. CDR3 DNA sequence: TGTGCCAGCTCCCGACCGGACGGGACCCAGCATTTT. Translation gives CASSRPDGTQHF.

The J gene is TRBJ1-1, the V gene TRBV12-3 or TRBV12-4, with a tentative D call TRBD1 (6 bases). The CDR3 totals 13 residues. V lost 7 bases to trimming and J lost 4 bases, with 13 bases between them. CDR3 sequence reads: CASTQQGRTEAFF. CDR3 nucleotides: TGTGCCAGCACCCAACAGGGCCGCACTGAAGCTTTCTTT.

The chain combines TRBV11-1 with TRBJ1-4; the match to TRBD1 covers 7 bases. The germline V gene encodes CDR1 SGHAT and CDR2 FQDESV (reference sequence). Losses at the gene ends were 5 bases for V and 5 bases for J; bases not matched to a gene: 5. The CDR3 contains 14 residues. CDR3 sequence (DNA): TGTGCCAGCAGCATGGGACAGAAAAATGAAAAACTGTTTTTT. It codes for CASSMGQKNEKLFF. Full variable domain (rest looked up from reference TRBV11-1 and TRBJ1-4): EAEVAQSPRYKITEKSQAVAFWCDPISGHATLYWYRQILGQGPELLVQFQDESVVDDSQLPKDRFSAERLKGVDSTLKIQPAELGDSAMYLCASSMGQKNEKLFFGSGTQLSVL.

CDR3 coding DNA: TGTGCCTGGAGTTCCGGACTAGCGGAATACAATGAGCAGTTCTTC. Its translation: CAWSSGLAEYNEQFF. This chain links TRBV30 with TRBJ2-1; TRBD2 aligns across 10 bases. Germline CDR1 is GTSNPN and CDR2 is SVGIG (reference sequence). J lost 4 bases, V lost 2 bases, and 5 bases had no gene match. This CDR3 is built from 15 residues.